This entry lists 4 T cell receptor beta chains sequenced from one sample in a study of T cell responses to AZD1222 COVID-19 vaccine (dated by TCRdb to the early 2020s). The library was obtained by the immunoSEQ multiplex PCR assay. This immuneACCESS table, as held by TCRdb, lists in-frame sequences with V and J called but not all clones. Of the missing ones, under half trace to an unresolved V gene in checked studies; the others have no known cause. The sample table records some 95,000 clones; 89% of these occur just once. The ten largest clones add up to approximately 2.6% of the sample. Taken with the paper, the label for time point translates to: baseline before first vaccination. The treatment or condition label corresponds to: meningococcal conjugate vaccine given as trial control. The sample in question was peripheral blood, obtained on day 0 of MenACWY control vaccination. These receptors came from an adult in good health.

V is TRBV2 and J is TRBJ1-1; D ambiguous. The V end lost 0 bases, the J end lost 8 bases, and 10 bases lay between the germline ends. CDR3 length: 13 residues. Germline V gene sequence: CDR1 SNHLY, CDR2 FYNNEI. CDR3 nucleotide sequence: TGTGCCAGCAGTGAAGCGCTTCAAGGGGAAGCTTTCTTT. It is translated as CASSEALQGEAFF.

The chain has TRBV7-3 and TRBJ1-2; a weak D match, TRBD1 (6 bases). Germline V lookup: CDR1 SGHTA, CDR2 FQGTGA. The CDR3 contains 13 residues. Trimming left V 3 bases short and J 8 bases short, with 13 bases between. This chain's CDR3 is CASSFGPGEGYTF. The CDR3 DNA reads TGTGCCAGCAGCTTCGGCCCAGGGGAAGGCTACACCTTC.

The CDR3 bases are TGTGCCAGTAGAACCCAACAGGGGGGTAATGAAAAACTGTTTTTT. It yields the protein CASRTQQGGNEKLFF. V gene TRBV19 combines with J gene TRBJ1-4; 8 bases fit TRBD1. J lost 4 bases, V lost 6 bases, and 7 bases had no gene match. The CDR3 has 15 residues. The germline gives CDR1 LNHDA, CDR2 SQIVND (reference sequence).

V gene TRBV6-5 combines with J gene TRBJ1-5; D is possibly TRBD1 (6 bases). The CDR3 has 13 amino acids. Trimming shortened V by 7 bases and J by 3 bases, and 10 bases separated the two germline ends. Germline assignment: CDR1 MNHEY and CDR2 SVGAGI. CDR3 coding DNA: TGTGCCAGCAACAGGGATAACAATCAGCCCCAGCATTTT. Encoded protein: CASNRDNNQPQHF.